What follows are 21 T cell receptor beta chains derived from one specimen sequenced in a study of T cell changes during pregnancy in multiple sclerosis. TCRdb keeps only in-frame clones here, not all; method: immunoSEQ multiplex PCR. The profile covers under 95,000 clones, with around nine tenths appearing a single time and roughly 2% taken by the ten largest. Sequenced material: peripheral blood, taken in the second trimester of pregnancy. These receptors were taken from a female donor with multiple sclerosis, enrolled in a pregnancy study.

V usage is TRBV25-1 and J usage is TRBJ1-3, with a possible D match to TRBD1 (6 bases). Trimming shortened V by 5 bases and J by 0 bases, and 17 bases separated the two germline ends. The CDR3 extends over 17 amino acids. The V gene's germline CDR1 is MGHDK and CDR2 SYGVNS. The CDR3, as DNA: TGTGCCAGCAGTTTTTCTAGTGGACAGACCTCTGGAAACACCATATATTTT. Its protein product is CASSFSSGQTSGNTIYF.

This chain connects TRBV2 to TRBJ1-2; tentative D call: TRBD1 (6 bases). Trimming took 11 bases from V and 3 from J, leaving 16 bases between them. The CDR3 is made up of 13 amino acids. Germline V gene data show CDR1 as SNHLY and CDR2 as FYNNEI. CDR3 nucleotides: TGTGCCGCCCGAAGGAGGACAGACTATGGCTACACCTTC. Translating gives CAARRRTDYGYTF.

This chain uses TRBV5-1 with TRBJ1-2; 9 bases are shared with TRBD1. V lost 0 bases and J lost 6; bases outside the gene matches: 12. CDR1 and CDR2 (germline): SGHRS, YFSETQ. The CDR3 consists of 17 residues. CDR3 sequence: CASSLGGGGTGPDGYTF. DNA of the CDR3: TGCGCCAGCAGCTTGGGAGGGGGAGGGACAGGGCCGGATGGCTACACCTTC.

This sequence joins TRBV6-1 and TRBJ1-5; D uncertain. From germline, CDR1 is MNHNS and CDR2 SASEGT. The CDR3 is 15 amino acids. V gave up 1 base and J gave up 0 bases, with 7 bases separating them. DNA of the CDR3: TGTGCCAGCAGTGAAGTGACACCTAGCAATCAGCCCCAGCATTTT. It encodes CASSEVTPSNQPQHF.

The V gene is TRBV30, the J gene TRBJ1-5; D gene uncertain. This CDR3 comprises 13 residues. Germline V lookup: CDR1 GTSNPN, CDR2 SVGIG (reference sequence). V lost 2 bases and J lost 4, with 9 bases in between. DNA for the CDR3: TGTGCCTGGAGTTCCAGACATAATCAGCCCCAGCATTTT. It codes for CAWSSRHNQPQHF. Full variable domain (remainder filled in from reference TRBV30 and TRBJ1-5): SQTIHQWPATLVQPVGSPLSLECTVEGTSNPNLYWYRQAAGRGLQLLFYSVGIGQISSEVPQNLSASRPQDRQFILSSKKLLLSDSGFYLCAWSSRHNQPQHFGDGTRLSIL.

The V gene is TRBV4-1, the J gene TRBJ2-1, with 7 bases aligning to TRBD2. The CDR3 totals 17 residues. The V gene's germline CDR1 is MGHRA and CDR2 YSYEKL. Unmatched junction bases numbered 12, after V lost 4 bases and J lost 3 bases. The CDR3 DNA reads TGCGCCAGCAGCCCCCCGGGGTCAGCGGGGAGCTACAATGAGCAGTTCTTC. It yields the protein CASSPPGSAGSYNEQFF.

This clone has only one observation. The genes are TRBV7-2 and TRBJ2-5; 16 bases agree with TRBD2. This CDR3 spans 19 amino acids. Germline V gene data show CDR1 as SGHTA and CDR2 as FQGNSA. The trim removed 3 bases at V and 7 bases at J, leaving 14 bases unmatched. CDR3 sequence: CASSFSGTSGGAMWRTQYF. For the CDR3, the DNA is TGTGCCAGCAGCTTTAGCGGGACTAGCGGGGGGGCAATGTGGCGGACCCAGTACTTC.

The V and J genes are TRBV5-1 and TRBJ2-7; 8 bases match TRBD1. This CDR3 has 12 residues. From germline, CDR1 is SGHRS and CDR2 YFSETQ. The J segment lost 2 bases and the V segment lost 6 bases, leaving 1 base of the junction unmatched. Written as DNA, the CDR3 is TGCGCCAGCAAGGACAGGGCCTACGAGCAGTACTTC. Its translation is CASKDRAYEQYF.

The rearrangement links TRBV5-1 to TRBJ2-3, with D possibly TRBD2 on 5 matching bases. This CDR3 is 16 amino acids long. The germline V gene encodes CDR1 SGHRS and CDR2 YFSETQ. Trimming stripped 6 bases from V and 3 bases from J, with 20 bases between. CDR3 residues: CASTPIGVGETDTQYF. In DNA form, the CDR3 reads TGCGCCAGCACCCCGATCGGGGTAGGAGAGACAGATACGCAGTATTTT.

V usage is TRBV28 and J usage is TRBJ2-7, with 7 bases lining up with TRBD2. Germline trimming cut 7 bases from V and 6 bases from J; bases unmatched to any gene: 12. The CDR3 runs 14 residues. Germline lookup yields CDR1 MDHEN and CDR2 SYDVKM. DNA for the CDR3: TGTGCCAGCAACGAGGTGCGGGAGCTCCCCGAGCAGTACTTC. Translating it yields CASNEVRELPEQYF. Full variable domain (missing parts from reference TRBV28 and TRBJ2-7): DVKVTQSSRYLVKRTGEKVFLECVQDMDHENMFWYRQDPGLGLRLIYFSYDVKMKEKGDIPEGYSVSREKKERFSLILESASTNQTSMYLCASNEVRELPEQYFGPGTRLTVT.

This chain joins TRBV6-5 and TRBJ2-1; tentative D call: TRBD2 (6 bases). From germline, CDR1 is MNHEY and CDR2 SVGAGI. There are 14 residues in the CDR3. V lost 2 bases, J lost 7 bases, and 12 bases lay in between. The CDR3 sequence: CASSYRGFGNEQFF. CDR3 coding DNA: TGTGCCAGCAGTTACCGGGGGTTCGGGAATGAGCAGTTCTTC.

The V gene is TRBV28, the J gene TRBJ2-5, with TRBD2 matching over 8 bases. Per germline, CDR1 MDHEN and CDR2 SYDVKM. This CDR3 has 12 residues. The ends lost 8 bases at V and 4 bases at J; junction bases unmatched: 3. CDR3 sequence: CASGTSIETQYF. In nucleotides, the CDR3 is TGTGCCAGCGGGACTAGTATAGAGACCCAGTACTTC.

The CDR3 loop is CASSPDRGLGANVLTF. DNA of the CDR3: TGTGCCAGCAGCCCCGACAGGGGGCTCGGGGCCAACGTCCTGACTTTC. The gene calls are TRBV7-2 and TRBJ2-6; 10 bases map to TRBD1. CDR1 is SGHTA and CDR2 is FQGNSA in the germline V gene. Germline trimming cut 5 bases from V and 4 bases from J; bases unmatched to any gene: 5. The CDR3 runs to 16 residues.

The chain links TRBV4-1 to TRBJ2-6; 8 bases agree with TRBD1. The CDR3 is 18 amino acids. Germline V gene data show CDR1 as MGHRA and CDR2 as YSYEKL. Trimming removed 4 bases from V and 0 bases from J; junction bases left unmatched: 8. CDR3 nucleotides: TGCGCCAGCAGCCGGAGACAGGGGCTCGCCTCTGGGGCCAACGTCCTGACTTTC. It encodes CASSRRQGLASGANVLTF.

The V call is TRBV11-1, the J call TRBJ1-2; no firm D call. This CDR3 is built from 17 residues. V lost 1 base and J 4 bases, leaving 19 bases between the germline ends. Germline CDR1 SGHAT, CDR2 FQDESV (reference sequence). CDR3 bases: TGTGCCAGCAGCTTAGGTGGGCAGAGGGCGTTCGGCTATGGCTACACCTTC. This gives the protein CASSLGGQRAFGYGYTF. Full variable domain (remainder filled in from reference TRBV11-1 and TRBJ1-2): EAEVAQSPRYKITEKSQAVAFWCDPISGHATLYWYRQILGQGPELLVQFQDESVVDDSQLPKDRFSAERLKGVDSTLKIQPAELGDSAMYLCASSLGGQRAFGYGYTFGSGTRLTVV.

The chain links TRBV16 to TRBJ1-5; D is ambiguous. V lost 1 base to trimming and J lost 4 bases, with 5 bases between them. The CDR3 extends over 13 amino acids. CDR1 and CDR2 (germline): KGHSY, FQNENV. Written as DNA, the CDR3 is TGTGCCAGCAGCCAATTGGAGAATCAGCCCCAGCATTTT. Translation: CASSQLENQPQHF.

The CDR3 spells CAISADRGTEAFF. CDR3 DNA sequence: TGTGCCATCAGTGCCGACAGGGGCACTGAAGCTTTCTTT. The rearrangement joins TRBV10-3 to TRBJ1-1, with 8 nucleotides matching TRBD1. The CDR3 totals 13 residues. In germline, CDR1 is ENHRY, CDR2 SYGVKD. V was clipped by 4 bases and J by 4 bases; unmatched bases: 2.

This chain links TRBV28 with TRBJ1-1; possible D gene TRBD1, 5 bases. The V end was cut by 7 bases, the J end by 5 bases, with 14 bases between. Germline loops: CDR1 MDHEN, CDR2 SYDVKM. This CDR3 is 13 amino acids long. The CDR3 region is CASTFFKGTEAFF. CDR3 DNA sequence: TGTGCCAGCACCTTTTTCAAGGGGACTGAAGCTTTCTTT.

The V and J genes are TRBV7-2 and TRBJ1-1; 7 positions agree with TRBD1. V was clipped by 5 bases and J by 0 bases; unmatched bases: 12. The CDR3 length is 17 residues. Germline V gene sequence: CDR1 SGHTA, CDR2 FQGNSA. The CDR3 coding sequence is TGTGCCAGCAGCCTAGGAGGGGGCTTTGGGATGAACACTGAAGCTTTCTTT. Protein product: CASSLGGGFGMNTEAFF.

The chain recombines TRBV9 with TRBJ2-1; weak D call: TRBD1 (6 bases). The CDR3 extends over 15 amino acids. V was trimmed by 3 bases and J by 1 base, leaving 11 bases between them. Looked up from germline, CDR1 is SGDLS and CDR2 is YYNGEE. CDR3 residues: CASSARGLSYNEQFF. CDR3 DNA sequence: TGTGCCAGCAGCGCCAGGGGTTTATCCTACAATGAGCAGTTCTTC.

The rearrangement uses TRBV9 and TRBJ2-7, with TRBD1 matching over 8 bases. Per germline, CDR1 SGDLS and CDR2 YYNGEE. V lost 0 bases, J lost 5 bases, and 7 bases stayed unmatched. CDR3 size: 15 residues. CDR3 amino acids: CASSVEGQARNEQYF. CDR3 DNA: TGTGCCAGCAGCGTAGAGGGACAGGCTAGGAACGAGCAGTACTTC.